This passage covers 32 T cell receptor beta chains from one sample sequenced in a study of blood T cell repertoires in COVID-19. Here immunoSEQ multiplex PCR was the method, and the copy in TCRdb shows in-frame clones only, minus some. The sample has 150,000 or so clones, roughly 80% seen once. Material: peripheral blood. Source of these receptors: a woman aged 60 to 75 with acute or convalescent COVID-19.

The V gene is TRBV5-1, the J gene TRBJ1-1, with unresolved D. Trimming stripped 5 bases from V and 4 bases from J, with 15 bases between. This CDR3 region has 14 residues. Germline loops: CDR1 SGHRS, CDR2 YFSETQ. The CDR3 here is CASSKMTGVTEAFF. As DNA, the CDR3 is TGCGCCAGCAGTAAAATGACGGGAGTCACTGAAGCTTTCTTT.

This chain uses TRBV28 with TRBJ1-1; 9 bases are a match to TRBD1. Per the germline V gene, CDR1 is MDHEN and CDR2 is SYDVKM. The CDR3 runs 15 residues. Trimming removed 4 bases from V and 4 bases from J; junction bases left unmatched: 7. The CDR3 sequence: CASSSGTGRGTEAFF. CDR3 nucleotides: TGTGCCAGCAGTTCCGGGACAGGGCGAGGCACTGAAGCTTTCTTT.

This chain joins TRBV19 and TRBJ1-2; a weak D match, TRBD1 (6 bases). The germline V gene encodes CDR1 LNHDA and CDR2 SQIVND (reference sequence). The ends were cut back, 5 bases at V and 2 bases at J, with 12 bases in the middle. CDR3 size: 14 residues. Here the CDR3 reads CASSQDSGNYGYTF. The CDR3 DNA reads TGTGCCAGTAGTCAGGACAGTGGAAACTATGGCTACACCTTC.

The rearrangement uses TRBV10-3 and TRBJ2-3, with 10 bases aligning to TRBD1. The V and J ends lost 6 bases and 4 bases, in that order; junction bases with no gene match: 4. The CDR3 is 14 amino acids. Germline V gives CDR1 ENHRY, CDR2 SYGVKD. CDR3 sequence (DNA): TGTGCCATCAGAGGGGGACAGGGGCCAGATACGCAGTATTTT. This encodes CAIRGGQGPDTQYF.

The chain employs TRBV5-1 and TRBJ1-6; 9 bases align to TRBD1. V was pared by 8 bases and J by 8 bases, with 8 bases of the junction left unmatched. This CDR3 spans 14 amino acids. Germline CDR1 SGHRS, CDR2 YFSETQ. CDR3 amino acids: CASGTGWYDSPLHF. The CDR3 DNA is TGCGCCAGTGGGACAGGGTGGTATGATTCACCCCTCCACTTT.

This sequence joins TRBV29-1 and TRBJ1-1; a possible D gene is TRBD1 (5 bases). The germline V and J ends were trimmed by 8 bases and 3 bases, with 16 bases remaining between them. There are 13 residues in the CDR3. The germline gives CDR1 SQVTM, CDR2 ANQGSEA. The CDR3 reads CSFRRGKYTEAFF. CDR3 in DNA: TGCAGCTTTCGCCGGGGGAAGTACACTGAAGCTTTCTTT.

As DNA, the CDR3 is TGTGCCAGCAGCCTGCGAGCGGAAGAGACCCAGTACTTC. Translating it yields CASSLRAEETQYF. The V call is TRBV3-1 (or the pseudogene TRBV3-2), the J call TRBJ2-5; possibly TRBD2 for D (5 bases). Looked up from germline, CDR1 is LGHDT and CDR2 is YNNKEL (reference sequence). The CDR3 contains 13 residues. V was trimmed by 4 bases and J by 3 bases, leaving 9 bases between them.

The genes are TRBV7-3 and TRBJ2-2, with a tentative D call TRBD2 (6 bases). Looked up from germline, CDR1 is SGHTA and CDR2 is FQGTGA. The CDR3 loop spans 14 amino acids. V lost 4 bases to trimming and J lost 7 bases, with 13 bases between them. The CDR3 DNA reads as TGTGCCAGCAGCTCGACTAGAACAAACGGGGAGCTGTTTTTT. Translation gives CASSSTRTNGELFF.

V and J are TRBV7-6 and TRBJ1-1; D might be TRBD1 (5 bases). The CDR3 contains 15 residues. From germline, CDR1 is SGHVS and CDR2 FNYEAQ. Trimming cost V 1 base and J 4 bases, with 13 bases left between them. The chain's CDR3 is CASSLGSGTLTEAFF. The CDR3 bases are TGTGCCAGCAGCTTAGGGAGCGGGACGCTCACTGAAGCTTTCTTT.

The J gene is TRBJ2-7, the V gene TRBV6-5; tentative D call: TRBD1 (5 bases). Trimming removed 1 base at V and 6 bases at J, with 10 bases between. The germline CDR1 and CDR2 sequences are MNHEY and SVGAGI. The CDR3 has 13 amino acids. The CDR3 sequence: CASSYLLRGEQYV. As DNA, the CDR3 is TGTGCCAGCAGTTACTTATTAAGGGGCGAGCAGTACGTC.

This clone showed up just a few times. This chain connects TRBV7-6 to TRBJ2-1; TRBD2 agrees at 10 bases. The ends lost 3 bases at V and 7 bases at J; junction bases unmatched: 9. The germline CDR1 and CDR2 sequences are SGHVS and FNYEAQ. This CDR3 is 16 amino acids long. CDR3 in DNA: TGTGCCAGCAGCTTTGTAGCGGGGGGCCGAAGGAATGAGCAGTTCTTC. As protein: CASSFVAGGRRNEQFF. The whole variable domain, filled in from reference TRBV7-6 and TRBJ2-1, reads GAGVSQSPRYKVTKRGQDVALRCDPISGHVSLYWYRQALGQGPEFLTYFNYEAQQDKSGLPNDRFSAERPEGSISTLTIQRTEQRDSAMYRCASSFVAGGRRNEQFFGPGTRLTVL.

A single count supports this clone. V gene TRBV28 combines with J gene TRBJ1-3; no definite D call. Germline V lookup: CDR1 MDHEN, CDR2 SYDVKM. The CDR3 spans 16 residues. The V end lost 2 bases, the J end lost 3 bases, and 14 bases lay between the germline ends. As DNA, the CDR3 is TGTGCCAGCAGTTTAGCCCTAAAGCACGGTGGAAACACCATATATTTT. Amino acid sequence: CASSLALKHGGNTIYF. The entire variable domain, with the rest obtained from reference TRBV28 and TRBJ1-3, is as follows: DVKVTQSSRYLVKRTGEKVFLECVQDMDHENMFWYRQDPGLGLRLIYFSYDVKMKEKGDIPEGYSVSREKKERFSLILESASTNQTSMYLCASSLALKHGGNTIYFGEGSWLTVV.

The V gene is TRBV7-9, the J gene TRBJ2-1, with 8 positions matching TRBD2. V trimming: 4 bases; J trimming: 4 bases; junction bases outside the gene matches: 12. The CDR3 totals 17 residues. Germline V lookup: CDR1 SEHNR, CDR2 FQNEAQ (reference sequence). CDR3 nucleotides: TGTGCCAGCAGCTCGGGATCATTAGCGGGGTCTTACAATGAGCAGTTCTTC. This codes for CASSSGSLAGSYNEQFF.

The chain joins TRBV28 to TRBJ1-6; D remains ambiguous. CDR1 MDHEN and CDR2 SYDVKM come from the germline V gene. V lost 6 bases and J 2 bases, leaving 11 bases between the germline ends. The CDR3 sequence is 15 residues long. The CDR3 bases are TGTGCCAGCAGCCCCGGGTCTCCCTATAATTCACCCCTCCACTTT. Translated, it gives CASSPGSPYNSPLHF.

In DNA, the CDR3 is TGTGCCATACAGGGATCTTTATATCAGCCCCAGCATTTT. This sequence encodes CAIQGSLYQPQHF. This chain links TRBV6-6 with TRBJ1-5, with D perhaps TRBD1 (6 bases). Germline CDR1 MNHNY, CDR2 SVGAGI (reference sequence). V lost 10 bases and J lost 5, with 15 bases in between. This CDR3 has 13 residues.

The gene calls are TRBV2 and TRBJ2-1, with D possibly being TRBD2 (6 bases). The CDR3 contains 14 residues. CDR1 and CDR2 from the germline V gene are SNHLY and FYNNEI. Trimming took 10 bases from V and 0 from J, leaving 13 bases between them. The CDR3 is CATRRDRSYNEQFF. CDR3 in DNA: TGTGCCACCCGGAGGGATCGCTCCTACAATGAGCAGTTCTTC. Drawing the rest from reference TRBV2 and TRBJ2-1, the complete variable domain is EPEVTQTPSHQVTQMGQEVILRCVPISNHLYFYWYRQILGQKVEFLVSFYNNEISEKSEIFDDQFSVERPDGSNFTLKIRSTKLEDSAMYFCATRRDRSYNEQFFGPGTRLTVL.

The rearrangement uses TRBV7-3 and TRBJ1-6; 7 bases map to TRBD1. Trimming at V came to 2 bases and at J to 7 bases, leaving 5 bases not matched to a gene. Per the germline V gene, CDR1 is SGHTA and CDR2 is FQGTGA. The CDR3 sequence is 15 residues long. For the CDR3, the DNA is TGTGCCAGCAGCTTAGGGTTGACAGGGAATTCACCCCTCCACTTT. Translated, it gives CASSLGLTGNSPLHF.

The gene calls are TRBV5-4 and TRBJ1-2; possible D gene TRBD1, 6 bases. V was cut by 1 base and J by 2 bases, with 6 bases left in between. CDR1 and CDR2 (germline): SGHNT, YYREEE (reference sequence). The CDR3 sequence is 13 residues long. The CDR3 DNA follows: TGTGCCAGCAGCTTGCAGGGGAACTATGGCTACACCTTC. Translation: CASSLQGNYGYTF.

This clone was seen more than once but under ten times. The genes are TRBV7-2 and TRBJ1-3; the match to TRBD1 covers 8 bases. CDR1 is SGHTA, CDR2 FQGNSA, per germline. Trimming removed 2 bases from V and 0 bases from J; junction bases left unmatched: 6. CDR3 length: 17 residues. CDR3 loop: CASSLNRGTSSGNTIYF. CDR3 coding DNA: TGTGCCAGCAGCTTAAACAGGGGGACAAGCTCTGGAAACACCATATATTTT.

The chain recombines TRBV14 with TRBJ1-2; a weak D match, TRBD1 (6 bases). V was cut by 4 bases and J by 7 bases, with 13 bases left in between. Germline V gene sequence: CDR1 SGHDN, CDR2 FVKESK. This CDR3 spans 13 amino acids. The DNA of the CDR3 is TGTGCCAGCAGCCCCCGGGGGGCTAGTGGCTACACCTTC. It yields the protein CASSPRGASGYTF.

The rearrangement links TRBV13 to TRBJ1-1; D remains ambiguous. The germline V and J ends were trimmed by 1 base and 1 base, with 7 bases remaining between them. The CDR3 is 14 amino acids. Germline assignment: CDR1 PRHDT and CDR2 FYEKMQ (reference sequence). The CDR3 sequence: CASSLDRSNTEAFF. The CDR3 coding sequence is TGTGCCAGCAGCTTAGATCGGTCGAACACTGAAGCTTTCTTT.

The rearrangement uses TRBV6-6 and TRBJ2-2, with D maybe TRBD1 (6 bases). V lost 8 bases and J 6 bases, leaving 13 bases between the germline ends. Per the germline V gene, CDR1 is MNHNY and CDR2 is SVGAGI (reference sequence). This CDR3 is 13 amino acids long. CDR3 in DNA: TGTGCCAGCGCTACAGAGGGGGCCGGGGAGCTGTTTTTT. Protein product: CASATEGAGELFF.

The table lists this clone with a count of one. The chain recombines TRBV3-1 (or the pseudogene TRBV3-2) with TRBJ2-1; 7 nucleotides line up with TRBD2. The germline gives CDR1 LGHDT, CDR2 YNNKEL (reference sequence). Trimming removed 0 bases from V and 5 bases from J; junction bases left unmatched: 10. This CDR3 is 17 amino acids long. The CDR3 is CASSQEQERGNHNEQFF. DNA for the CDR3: TGTGCCAGCAGCCAAGAACAGGAGCGGGGTAATCACAATGAGCAGTTCTTC.

CDR3 residues: CASSSPGQDTEAFF. Here the CDR3 DNA reads TGTGCCAGCAGTTCCCCGGGACAGGACACTGAAGCTTTCTTT. This chain uses TRBV28 with TRBJ1-1; 8 nucleotides match TRBD1. The CDR3 sequence is 14 residues long. Germline V gene lookup returns CDR1 MDHEN and CDR2 SYDVKM. The J segment lost 3 bases and the V segment lost 4 bases, leaving 4 bases of the junction unmatched.

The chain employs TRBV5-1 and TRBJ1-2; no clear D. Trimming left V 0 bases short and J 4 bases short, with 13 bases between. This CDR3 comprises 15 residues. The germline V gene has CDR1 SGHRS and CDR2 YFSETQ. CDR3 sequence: CASSLGVSRSYGYTF. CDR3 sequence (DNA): TGCGCCAGCAGCTTGGGGGTTTCTAGGAGCTATGGCTACACCTTC.

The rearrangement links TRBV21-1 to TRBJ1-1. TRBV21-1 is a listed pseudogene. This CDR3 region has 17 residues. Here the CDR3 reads CASPSRASGGVDTEAFF. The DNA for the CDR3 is TGTGCCAGCCCTTCGCGGGCTTCCGGGGGGGTAGACACTGAAGCTTTCTTT.

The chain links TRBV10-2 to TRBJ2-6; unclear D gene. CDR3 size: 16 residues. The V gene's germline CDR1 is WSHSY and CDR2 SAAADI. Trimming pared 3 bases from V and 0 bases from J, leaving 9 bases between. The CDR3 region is CASSDFSVSGANVLTF. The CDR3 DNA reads TGCGCCAGCAGTGATTTTTCAGTCTCTGGGGCCAACGTCCTGACTTTC.

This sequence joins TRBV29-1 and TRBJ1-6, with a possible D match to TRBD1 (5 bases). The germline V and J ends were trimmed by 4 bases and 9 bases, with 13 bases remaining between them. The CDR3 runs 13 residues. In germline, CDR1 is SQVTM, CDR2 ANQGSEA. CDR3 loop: CSVVAGPGSPLHF. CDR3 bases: TGCAGCGTTGTAGCAGGGCCGGGTTCACCCCTCCACTTT.

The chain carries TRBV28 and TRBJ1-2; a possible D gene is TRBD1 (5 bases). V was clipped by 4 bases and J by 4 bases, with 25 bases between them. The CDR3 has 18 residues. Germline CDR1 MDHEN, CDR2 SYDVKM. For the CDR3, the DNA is TGTGCCAGCAGTTCCCCAATTTTTGGGGTGGGGCTTACCTATGGCTACACCTTC. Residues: CASSSPIFGVGLTYGYTF.

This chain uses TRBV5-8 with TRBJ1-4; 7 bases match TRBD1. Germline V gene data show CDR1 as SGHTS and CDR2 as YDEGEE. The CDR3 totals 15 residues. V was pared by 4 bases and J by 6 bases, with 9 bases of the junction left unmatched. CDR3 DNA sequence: TGTGCCAGCAGCCCGCTAGGGCAGGGGGATGAAAAACTGTTTTTT. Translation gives CASSPLGQGDEKLFF.

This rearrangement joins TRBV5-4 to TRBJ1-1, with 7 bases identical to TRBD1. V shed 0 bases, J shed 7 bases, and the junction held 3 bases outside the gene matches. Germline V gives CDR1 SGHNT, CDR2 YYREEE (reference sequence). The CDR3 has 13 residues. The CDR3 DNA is TGTGCCAGCAGCTTGGGACGGGACAGTGAAGCTTTCTTT. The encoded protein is CASSLGRDSEAFF. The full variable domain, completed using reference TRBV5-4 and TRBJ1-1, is ETGVTQSPTHLIKTRGQQVTLRCSSQSGHNTVSWYQQALGQGPQFIFQYYREEENGRGNFPPRFSGLQFPNYSSELNVNALELDDSALYLCASSLGRDSEAFFGQGTRLTVV.

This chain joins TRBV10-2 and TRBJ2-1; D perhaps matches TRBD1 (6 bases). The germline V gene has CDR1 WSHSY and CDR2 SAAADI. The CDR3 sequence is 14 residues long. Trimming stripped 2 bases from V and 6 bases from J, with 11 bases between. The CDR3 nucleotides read TGCGCCAGCAGTGAGAACAGGGTTTCCAATGAGCAGTTCTTC. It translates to CASSENRVSNEQFF.